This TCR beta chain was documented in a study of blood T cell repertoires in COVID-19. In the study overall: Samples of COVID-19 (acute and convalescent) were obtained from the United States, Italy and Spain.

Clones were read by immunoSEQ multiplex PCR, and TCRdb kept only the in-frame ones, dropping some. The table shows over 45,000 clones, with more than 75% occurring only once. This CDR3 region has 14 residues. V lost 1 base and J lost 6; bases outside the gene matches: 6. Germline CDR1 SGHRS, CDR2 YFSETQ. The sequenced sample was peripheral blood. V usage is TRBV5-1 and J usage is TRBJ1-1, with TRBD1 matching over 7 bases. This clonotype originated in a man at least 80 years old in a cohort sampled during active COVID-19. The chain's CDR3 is CASSLRQGDPEAFF. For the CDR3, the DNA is TGCGCCAGCAGCTTGCGACAGGGTGACCCTGAAGCTTTCTTT.